Listed below are T cell receptor beta chains from one sample, sequenced in a study of OX40 agonist ivuxolimab in advanced cancers. TCRdb keeps only in-frame clones here, not all; method: immunoSEQ multiplex PCR. This table holds about 100,000 clones, roughly 90% found once. This sample comprised CD4+ or CD8+ T cells sorted from blood, obtained in a trial of the OX40 agonist ivuxolimab. The receptors were sampled from an adult with an advanced solid tumor such as melanoma, head and neck, liver or kidney cancer. Both conserved end residues are part of each CDR3. Each record gives: clone size, J gene, D gene, V gene, CDR3 DNA, CDR3 protein. A D gene is named only where the DNA matches it firmly. Some rows have no size entry. The others give once, few or many, or a class for an expanded clone.

clone_size: -
j_call: TRBJ2-7
d_call: TRBD2
v_call: TRBV4-2
cdr3_nt: TGTGCCAGCAGCCAAGCGGGGGGTACTTCCTCCTACGAGCAGTACTTC
cdr3_aa: CASSQAGGTSSYEQYF

clone_size: -
j_call: TRBJ2-5
d_call: TRBD2
v_call: TRBV7-2
cdr3_nt: TGTGCCAGCAGCTTTTTCGGCGGGAGGGCGGGGGAGACCCAGTACTTC
cdr3_aa: CASSFFGGRAGETQYF

clone_size: -
j_call: TRBJ2-3
d_call: TRBD1
v_call: TRBV6-1
cdr3_nt: TGTGCCAGCAGTGAAGGGACAGGGAGCAAGAGGTTT
cdr3_aa: CASSEGTGSKRF

clone_size: -
j_call: TRBJ2-2
d_call: -
v_call: TRBV18
cdr3_nt: TGTGCCAGCTCACCACTTGTCGCTAGTTTGGTCACCGGGGAGCTGTTTTTT
cdr3_aa: CASSPLVASLVTGELFF

clone_size: -
j_call: TRBJ1-4
d_call: -
v_call: TRBV5-1
cdr3_nt: TGCGCCAGCAGCTATGGGGGCCGAGCAACTAATGAAAAACTGTTTTTT
cdr3_aa: CASSYGGRATNEKLFF

clone_size: once
j_call: TRBJ2-6
d_call: -
v_call: TRBV6-4
cdr3_nt: TGTGCCAGAATTAACTCTGGGGCCAACGTCCTGACTTTC
cdr3_aa: CARINSGANVLTF

clone_size: -
j_call: TRBJ1-2
d_call: -
v_call: TRBV19
cdr3_nt: TGTGCCAGTAGACTCCCGGGAGCTAACTATGGCTACACCTTC
cdr3_aa: CASRLPGANYGYTF

clone_size: -
j_call: TRBJ1-2
d_call: TRBD1
v_call: TRBV9
cdr3_nt: TGTGCCAGCAGCGTCCCAGCGACAGGGAATAACTATGGCTACACCTTC
cdr3_aa: CASSVPATGNNYGYTF

clone_size: -
j_call: TRBJ2-1
d_call: -
v_call: TRBV9
cdr3_nt: TGTGCCAGCAGCGTAGTGGCGGGAAGCTCCTACAATGAGCAGTTCTTC
cdr3_aa: CASSVVAGSSYNEQFF

clone_size: -
j_call: TRBJ1-2
d_call: -
v_call: TRBV4-2
cdr3_nt: TGTGCCAGCAGCCAAGATACGGGGCCCTATGGCTACACCTTC
cdr3_aa: CASSQDTGPYGYTF

clone_size: -
j_call: TRBJ1-5
d_call: -
v_call: TRBV19
cdr3_nt: TGTGCCAGTAGTAATGCACGGGGCGACTCGGCCCAGCATTTT
cdr3_aa: CASSNARGDSAQHF

clone_size: few
j_call: TRBJ2-7
d_call: -
v_call: TRBV28
cdr3_nt: TGTGCCAGCAGTTTAATAGGGGAGCAGTACTTC
cdr3_aa: CASSLIGEQYF

clone_size: -
j_call: TRBJ2-1
d_call: -
v_call: TRBV9
cdr3_nt: TGTGCCAGCAGCTACAGGTGGGCCATCTCCTACAATGAGCAGTTCTTC
cdr3_aa: CASSYRWAISYNEQFF

clone_size: -
j_call: TRBJ2-4
d_call: -
v_call: TRBV19
cdr3_nt: TGTGCCAGTAGTATCGGGCAGCACATAGCCAAAAACATTCAGTACTTC
cdr3_aa: CASSIGQHIAKNIQYF

clone_size: -
j_call: TRBJ2-5
d_call: -
v_call: TRBV18
cdr3_nt: TGTGCCAGCTCACCGATTGAAGAGACCCAGTACTTC
cdr3_aa: CASSPIEETQYF

clone_size: -
j_call: TRBJ2-5
d_call: -
v_call: TRBV6-5
cdr3_nt: TGTGCCAGCAGTTACTCGGTACGAGGGGTGGAGACCCAGTACTTC
cdr3_aa: CASSYSVRGVETQYF

clone_size: -
j_call: TRBJ2-5
d_call: -
v_call: TRBV6-1
cdr3_nt: TGTGCCAGCAGGGTTGGTGGGCGGGGAGAGACCCAGTACTTC
cdr3_aa: CASRVGGRGETQYF

clone_size: -
j_call: TRBJ2-2
d_call: -
v_call: TRBV2
cdr3_nt: TGTGCCAGCAGTGGCCAGGTTAACACCGGGGAGCTGTTTTTT
cdr3_aa: CASSGQVNTGELFF

clone_size: few
j_call: TRBJ1-1
d_call: TRBD1
v_call: TRBV19
cdr3_nt: TGTGCCAGTAGTACAGCCGGGACAGGGGGTACTGAAGCTTTCTTT
cdr3_aa: CASSTAGTGGTEAFF

clone_size: -
j_call: TRBJ2-5
d_call: -
v_call: TRBV28
cdr3_nt: TGTGCCAGCAGTTTAATCGGAACAGCCCAAGAGACCCAGTACTTC
cdr3_aa: CASSLIGTAQETQYF

clone_size: -
j_call: TRBJ1-2
d_call: -
v_call: TRBV4-2
cdr3_nt: TGTGCCAGCAGCCAAGGTACAATAGCTAACTATGGCTACACCTTC
cdr3_aa: CASSQGTIANYGYTF

clone_size: -
j_call: TRBJ1-2
d_call: TRBD1
v_call: TRBV28
cdr3_nt: TGTGCCAGCAGTTTAGGCGCTCAAGGGGGCTCAAGCTATGGCTACACCTTC
cdr3_aa: CASSLGAQGGSSYGYTF

clone_size: once
j_call: TRBJ2-1
d_call: TRBD2
v_call: TRBV7-9
cdr3_nt: TGTGCCAGCAGTTTCGGGACTAGCGGCCTCTACAATGAGCAGTTCTTC
cdr3_aa: CASSFGTSGLYNEQFF

clone_size: -
j_call: TRBJ2-1
d_call: TRBD2
v_call: TRBV14
cdr3_nt: TGTGCCAGCAGCCAACAACGGACTAGCGGGAATGAGCAGTTCTTC
cdr3_aa: CASSQQRTSGNEQFF

clone_size: -
j_call: TRBJ2-7
d_call: -
v_call: TRBV27
cdr3_nt: TGTGCCAGCAGTTGGGGGCAGGACTCCTACGAGCAGTACTTC
cdr3_aa: CASSWGQDSYEQYF

clone_size: once
j_call: TRBJ2-7
d_call: -
v_call: TRBV2
cdr3_nt: TGTGCCAGCAGTCGTATACCGGGGATCTACGAGCAGTACTTC
cdr3_aa: CASSRIPGIYEQYF

clone_size: few
j_call: TRBJ2-7
d_call: TRBD2
v_call: TRBV4-2
cdr3_nt: TGTGCCAGCAGCCGGAATACCGGGACTACCTCCTACGAGCAGTACTTC
cdr3_aa: CASSRNTGTTSYEQYF

clone_size: -
j_call: TRBJ2-7
d_call: TRBD1
v_call: TRBV5-1
cdr3_nt: TGCGCCAGCAGCGACGACAGGGCATACTACGAGCAGTACTTC
cdr3_aa: CASSDDRAYYEQYF

clone_size: -
j_call: TRBJ1-6
d_call: TRBD1
v_call: TRBV4-1
cdr3_nt: TGCGCCAGCAGCCAGGACAGGGATTCACCCCTCCACTTT
cdr3_aa: CASSQDRDSPLHF

clone_size: -
j_call: TRBJ2-1
d_call: -
v_call: TRBV5-4
cdr3_nt: TGTGCCAGCAGCGTTCCGCTCGGGGGACGGTGGTTCTTC
cdr3_aa: CASSVPLGGRWFF

clone_size: -
j_call: TRBJ2-1
d_call: TRBD2
v_call: TRBV4-3
cdr3_nt: TGCGCCAGCAGCCAAGATTCCCGCGGGAGGCGGTACAATGAGCAGTTCTTC
cdr3_aa: CASSQDSRGRRYNEQFF

clone_size: -
j_call: TRBJ2-4
d_call: -
v_call: TRBV5-1
cdr3_nt: TGCGCCAGCAGCGGGCCCAACAAAAACATTCAGTACTTC
cdr3_aa: CASSGPNKNIQYF

clone_size: -
j_call: TRBJ2-3
d_call: -
v_call: TRBV18
cdr3_nt: TGTGCCAGCTCCCCGGGACTCCGGGGGTCAGATACGCAGTATTTT
cdr3_aa: CASSPGLRGSDTQYF

clone_size: -
j_call: TRBJ2-5
d_call: -
v_call: TRBV4-3
cdr3_nt: TGCGCCAGCAGCCGTAGCGGGGCAGGGGGGGAGACCCAGTACTTC
cdr3_aa: CASSRSGAGGETQYF

clone_size: -
j_call: TRBJ2-7
d_call: TRBD2
v_call: TRBV7-2
cdr3_nt: TGTGCCAGCAGCTCACGCCAGACTAGCCCCAACGAGCAGTACTTC
cdr3_aa: CASSSRQTSPNEQYF

clone_size: -
j_call: TRBJ2-4
d_call: -
v_call: TRBV6-5
cdr3_nt: TGTGCCAGCAGTTTTTCCGGCGTGGGGGTAAACATTCAGTACTTC
cdr3_aa: CASSFSGVGVNIQYF

clone_size: -
j_call: TRBJ2-3
d_call: -
v_call: TRBV11-2
cdr3_nt: TGTGCCAGCAGCTTAGCCAATACGCAGTATTTT
cdr3_aa: CASSLANTQYF

clone_size: -
j_call: TRBJ2-5
d_call: -
v_call: TRBV7-9
cdr3_nt: TGTGCCAGCAGCTTACCCCCTCCGGAGACCCAGTACTTC
cdr3_aa: CASSLPPPETQYF

clone_size: -
j_call: TRBJ1-5
d_call: -
v_call: TRBV7-2
cdr3_nt: TGTGCCAGCAGCTTAGACCCGAATCAGCCCCAGCATTTT
cdr3_aa: CASSLDPNQPQHF

clone_size: -
j_call: TRBJ2-7
d_call: TRBD2
v_call: TRBV7-9
cdr3_nt: TGTGCCAGCAGCCTTAGCGGGAGCCGCTACGAGCAGTACTTC
cdr3_aa: CASSLSGSRYEQYF

clone_size: -
j_call: TRBJ1-2
d_call: -
v_call: TRBV14
cdr3_nt: TGTGCCAGCAGCCAAGTAAACCATGGCTACACCTTC
cdr3_aa: CASSQVNHGYTF

clone_size: -
j_call: TRBJ2-6
d_call: -
v_call: TRBV19
cdr3_nt: TGTGCCAGTACCATGGCCGGGACTGGGGCCAACGTCCTGACTTTC
cdr3_aa: CASTMAGTGANVLTF

clone_size: -
j_call: TRBJ1-1
d_call: -
v_call: TRBV9
cdr3_nt: TGTGCCAGCAGCGTACAGGGGACGAACACTGAAGCTTTCTTT
cdr3_aa: CASSVQGTNTEAFF

clone_size: -
j_call: TRBJ2-1
d_call: -
v_call: TRBV5-1
cdr3_nt: TGCGCCAGCAAATACGGGAACTCCTACAATGAGCAGTTCTTC
cdr3_aa: CASKYGNSYNEQFF

clone_size: once
j_call: TRBJ2-7
d_call: -
v_call: TRBV5-1
cdr3_nt: TGCGCCAGCAGCTTGGATCCCTCCGACGGCTACGAGCAGTACTTC
cdr3_aa: CASSLDPSDGYEQYF

clone_size: -
j_call: TRBJ1-2
d_call: -
v_call: TRBV19
cdr3_nt: TGTGCCAGTAGTACAGGGTATGGCTACACCTTC
cdr3_aa: CASSTGYGYTF

clone_size: -
j_call: TRBJ2-7
d_call: TRBD1
v_call: TRBV7-2
cdr3_nt: TGTGCCAGCAGGGCCGGGACAGACTCCTACGAGCAGTACTTC
cdr3_aa: CASRAGTDSYEQYF

clone_size: -
j_call: TRBJ2-3
d_call: TRBD1
v_call: TRBV5-5
cdr3_nt: TGTGCCAGCAGCTTATACTCACAGGGGATTAACACAGATACGCAGTATTTT
cdr3_aa: CASSLYSQGINTDTQYF

clone_size: -
j_call: TRBJ2-7
d_call: TRBD1
v_call: TRBV5-4
cdr3_nt: TGTGCCAGCAGCTCCCGGGAGGGACAGGGGAGTGAGCAGTACTTC
cdr3_aa: CASSSREGQGSEQYF

clone_size: -
j_call: TRBJ2-7
d_call: -
v_call: TRBV7-8
cdr3_nt: TGTGCCAGCAGCTTAGCGGGGCTGGGGGAAAAAAGGTACTTC
cdr3_aa: CASSLAGLGEKRYF

clone_size: -
j_call: TRBJ1-2
d_call: -
v_call: TRBV4-1
cdr3_nt: TGCGCCAGCAGCCAAGCAGGGCCCTATGGCTACACCTTC
cdr3_aa: CASSQAGPYGYTF